This T cell receptor beta chain appears in the sequencing data of a study of cytomegalovirus exposure and HLA in healthy donors (TCRdb year 2017). About the full investigation: An earlier analysis of approximately 600 of the donors reported 250 to 300 Gb of sequence data and some 100 million unique TCR beta sequences from about 179 million T cells. An early release that covered roughly 600 HLA-typed donors contained about 300 gigabases of sequencing data and approximately 85 million unique TCR sequences. Of the 300 to 450 genotyped donors, over 70% fell in the genetic ancestry cluster associated with self-reported Caucasian donors. The aim of the study was to test whether cataloging public T cell receptors could identify signatures of past pathogen exposure. The study used immunosequencing to profile the T cell repertoires of approximately 640 subjects and linked those repertoires to cytomegalovirus serostatus. Besides the first cohort of about 730 subjects, a separate validation cohort made up of over 95 different subjects was used. To predict cytomegalovirus infection status, the study brought together high-throughput TCR immunosequencing, statistical association of individual TCRs with disease status, and machine learning. In a later analysis, previously published TCR beta repertoires from 500 to 750 donors were re-analyzed and high-resolution HLA genotyping was added so that TCR occurrence patterns could be studied. The later analysis used no new phenotypic data to find candidate immune exposures, relying instead on TCR beta sequences and their occurrence across donors. An earlier analysis of 587 of the donors used high-throughput TCR beta sequencing to judge whether each TCR beta V gene segment behaved as functional or pseudogenic. Donor age, sex, ethnicity and CMV serostatus were collected together with the repertoire data. A later genetic analysis took genome-wide SNP genotypes for about 55% of the 666 donors and used that subset as a discovery cohort. Every repertoire in the discovery cohort had been generated on one and the same sequencing platform. Both class I and class II loci were covered by HLA typing, at four-digit resolution. The number of donors typed differed by locus, with about 620-630 for A, B, C, DRB1 and DQB1, around 500 for DQA1, 600 to 610 for DPA1, and some 470 for DPB1. Because of strong linkage in the cohort, roughly five DR-DQ haplotypes were treated as single units for association and clustering. Among around 400 genotyped donors of the cohort, an average of roughly 230,000 unique TCR beta nucleotide sequences was sequenced per donor, of which about 18% were non-productive. The study at large found these results: Seventeen rarely observed V segments, including chromosome 9 orphons, were excluded from the earlier analysis of almost 600 of the donors because counts were too low. Across donors, most TCR sequences were observed very rarely, whereas some public TCRs were present in many individuals. V-gene and J-gene trimming of TCR beta chains was associated with a missense DCLRE1C variant in a later genetic analysis, and the association was replicated in an independent cohort. This cohort had only TCR beta chains sequenced, and the lack of alpha or paired-chain data limited which features could be detected. Roughly uniform sequencing depth across donors was assumed in presence/absence analyses, although this assumption may not hold. In an earlier analysis of some 500 of the donors, most TCR beta V segments were observed in productive rearrangements about 87% or about 30% of the time, broadly matching IMGT annotations. Some IMGT-functional V segments, including TRBV6-2 and TRBV6-3, could not be told apart with the 87-base-pair reads, so those segments were excluded. In vitro tests confirmed that a few of the cytomegalovirus-associated TCR beta chains recognize cytomegalovirus antigens. A total of 150 to 200 TCR beta chains were listed by the study as associated with cytomegalovirus. A later analysis found that HLA-associated TCR beta chains were more clonally expanded and had lower generation probabilities than equally common non-associated chains. Cytomegalovirus status was reported to be diagnosed by the classifier with high specificity and sensitivity in both the original and validation cohorts. Because HLA typing was unavailable for some donors at each locus, only the typed subset was used in association tests. At a false discovery rate of 0.05, a later analysis linked 16,951 TCR beta sequences to specific HLA alleles. A later genetic analysis reported fewer N-insertions in productive TCRs among donors in an Asian-associated ancestry cluster than the roughly 720-donor mean. According to a later analysis, parvovirus B19, influenza, CMV and Epstein-Barr virus appeared linked to several top co-occurrence clusters. A cluster of highly shared sequence variants was judged likely to represent a technical artifact of the sequencing pipeline. CMV serostatus was the only immune exposure information available for the cohort. A later analysis found that most CMV-associated TCR beta chains appeared HLA-restricted, with HLA associations seemingly driven largely by CMV exposure. In a later analysis, TCR association rates were found to vary across HLA loci, with the most associated TCRs seen for DRB1 alleles and the fewest for HLA-C alleles. Assigning TCR associations to individual alleles was difficult when HLA alleles, especially DR and DQ, strongly co-occurred. Correlated functional status among segregating V segments might reflect linkage disequilibrium, but an unknown experimental factor could not be ruled out. A further reported finding was that TCR beta sequences accurately predicted the HLA-A and HLA-B alleles for most subjects in the first cohort. The authors suggested that the approach could potentially be generalized to other disease states and immunological phenotypes.

Comment on this clone: Its antigen has not been determined. Base qualities are not provided; no much larger clone lies one nucleotide away.

The cohort comprised some 680 healthy bone marrow donors. At the time of sampling, every cohort member was nominally healthy, though immune exposures that went unrecorded were likely present. The donor tested CMV seronegative, placing the donor among the 350 to 400 seronegative members of the cohort. Each donor provided a peripheral blood sample, and peripheral blood mononuclear cells were used for TCR beta sequencing. Genomic DNA was extracted from the blood cell samples with the Qiagen DNeasy Blood Extraction Kit. The germline V gene yields MNHEY for CDR1 and SVGAGI for CDR2. The germline V and J ends show losses of 4 bases and 7 bases respectively, and no gene match explains 7 bases of the junction. The CDR3 starts with the cysteine, ends with the phenylalanine, and has 16 residues. Kept here is only the CDR3 DNA, which spans 48 bases and is read in frame from base 1. The library was generated by the immunoSEQ multiplex PCR assay. For the multiplex PCR, a mixture combining 60 forward primers for TCR Vbeta segments and 13 reverse primers for TCR Jbeta segments was used. The CDR3 region of rearranged TCR beta genes was amplified from genomic DNA with a multiplex PCR assay. The Illumina HiSeq System was used to sequence the amplified TCR beta libraries as 87-base-pair reads. From the authors' description of their analysis: A later analysis counted tens of millions of unique TCR beta chains across the 690 or so repertoires, and some 11 million of these chains were shared by at least two donors. Raw reads were error-corrected and collapsed into unique sequences with a nearest-neighbor algorithm that merged closely related sequences to remove PCR and sequencing errors. Alignment of CDR3 sequences to IMGT reference sequences was used to assign V, D and J gene segments. Each retained sequence needed at least a six-nucleotide match to both a V gene segment and a J gene segment. Rearrangements were classified as productive when the CDR3 lacked stop codons and remained in frame with V and J, and all other rearrangements were classified as non-productive. CDR3 was defined according to IMGT convention as the region running from the second conserved V-encoded cysteine to the conserved J-encoded phenylalanine. The earlier analysis of some 550 of the donors excluded any sequence lacking an unambiguous match to a single V gene segment. An earlier analysis of 587 of the donors classified V segments as functional when productive rearrangements were above 56.7% and as segregating when the standard deviation between donors was above 5%. To diagnose cytomegalovirus status from the catalog of TCR beta chain sequences, a statistical classification framework was built. A later analysis assigned V and J genes by comparing TCR nucleotide sequences with IMGT/GENE-DB human TR gene sequences. In a later analysis, CDR3 sequences and most-parsimonious VDJ recombination scenarios were assigned using the TCRdist pipeline. A later analysis defined each TCR beta chain by its CDR3 amino acid sequence plus V-gene family, and excluded reads lacking a unique V-gene family. To address suspected cross-contamination and a sequencing artifact, a later analysis removed a few hundred highly shared, low-generation-probability nucleotide sequences. For each public chain, a later analysis derived a clonal expansion index from normalized ranks of inferred template counts within each repertoire. A later analysis computed generation probabilities with a VDJ recombination model fitted to out-of-frame rearrangements, and checked the results against IGoR. Hypergeometric tests were used in a later analysis to score TCR-TCR, TCR-HLA and TCR-CMV co-occurrence, with a repertoire-size bias correction applied to the TCR pairs. False discovery rates were estimated in a later analysis by permuting HLA or CMV assignments 20 times. In a later analysis, co-occurring TCRs were grouped using DBSCAN, and TCRdist sequence similarity was added for clustering within HLA-allele-positive subsets. For co-occurrence clustering, repertoires with fewer than 30,000 or more than 120,000 public chains were excluded, along with several repertoires with anomalous nucleotide sharing. Sourced from immuneACCESS, this table was stored by TCRdb with only in-frame sequences that have V and J called. A share of the clones is absent; for the studies checked, an unresolved V gene accounts for under half, and the remainder has no known explanation. The V and J calls and clone size come from that table; D and trimming were worked out from the DNA. The table for this sample lists 160,000 or so clones; roughly 80% of them were counted only once. The ten top clones hold about 13% of the sample.

The rearranged segments are TRBV6-5 and TRBJ1-6; TRBD1 fits 10 bases in the junction. The sequencing input was PBMCs. The TCR comes from a woman aged 45-65 years in good health and CMV-seronegative. The DNA sequence is as follows: TGTGCCAGCAGTTCCGGGACAGGGGTAGGCAATTCACCCCTCCACTTT. Its translation is CASSSGTGVGNSPLHF.